The present T cell receptor beta chain was sequenced within a study of blood T cell repertoires in COVID-19. Study-wide background: Sites across the United States, Italy and Spain contributed samples from acute and convalescent COVID-19. From T cells, B-cell-depleted T cells, or PBMCs came the material, which was cDNA or gDNA.

Methods used by the authors: Reference gene primer amplification in the assay estimated nucleated cell counts. Libraries were prepared by immunoSEQ multiplex PCR; TCRdb keeps only in-frame clonotypes and omits some of them. V and J calls and clone size are those listed in that table; D and trimming were worked out from the DNA. The table lists roughly 71,000 clones, 88% of them singletons. V shed 0 bases, J shed 6 bases, and the junction held 5 bases outside the gene matches. Germline V gives CDR1 SGHVS, CDR2 FQNEAQ. The CDR3 has 16 residues. Sequencing was done on a sample of peripheral blood. This clonotype originated in a man aged 50-59 years with acute or convalescent COVID-19. The chain is built from TRBV7-8 and TRBJ1-4, with TRBD1 matching 9 bases. The CDR3 sequence is CASSLAFWDRDEKLFF. In nucleotides, the CDR3 is TGTGCCAGCAGCTTAGCGTTTTGGGACAGGGATGAAAAACTGTTTTTT.